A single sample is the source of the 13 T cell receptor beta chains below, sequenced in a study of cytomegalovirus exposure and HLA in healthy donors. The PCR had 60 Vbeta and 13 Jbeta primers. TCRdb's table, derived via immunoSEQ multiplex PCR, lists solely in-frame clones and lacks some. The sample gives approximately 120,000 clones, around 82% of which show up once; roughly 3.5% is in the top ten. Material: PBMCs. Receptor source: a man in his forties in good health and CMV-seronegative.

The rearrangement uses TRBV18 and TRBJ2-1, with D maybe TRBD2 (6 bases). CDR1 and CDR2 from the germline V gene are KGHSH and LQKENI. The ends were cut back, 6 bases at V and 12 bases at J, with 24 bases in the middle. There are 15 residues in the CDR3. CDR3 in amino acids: CASSQEGGASMGQFF. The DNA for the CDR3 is TGTGCCAGCTCCCAAGAAGGCGGGGCGAGTATGGGGCAGTTCTTC.

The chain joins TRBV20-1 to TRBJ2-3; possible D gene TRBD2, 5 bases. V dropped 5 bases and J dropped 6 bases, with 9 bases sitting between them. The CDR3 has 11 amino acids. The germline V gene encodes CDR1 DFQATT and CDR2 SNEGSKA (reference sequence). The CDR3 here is CSAEEVDTQYF. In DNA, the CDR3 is TGCAGTGCTGAGGAGGTCGATACGCAGTATTTT.

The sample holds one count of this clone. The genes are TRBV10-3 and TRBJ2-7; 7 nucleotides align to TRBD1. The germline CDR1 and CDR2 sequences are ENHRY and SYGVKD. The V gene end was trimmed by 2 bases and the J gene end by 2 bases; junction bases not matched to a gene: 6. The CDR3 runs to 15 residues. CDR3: CAISEIQGMPYEQYF. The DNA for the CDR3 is TGTGCCATCAGTGAGATACAGGGGATGCCCTACGAGCAGTACTTC.

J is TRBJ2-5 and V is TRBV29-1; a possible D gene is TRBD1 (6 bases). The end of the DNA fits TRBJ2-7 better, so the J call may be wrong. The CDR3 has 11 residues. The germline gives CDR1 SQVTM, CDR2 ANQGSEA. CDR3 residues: CGTGTNYEQYF. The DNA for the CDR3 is TGCGGAACCGGGACAAACTACGAGCAGTACTTC.

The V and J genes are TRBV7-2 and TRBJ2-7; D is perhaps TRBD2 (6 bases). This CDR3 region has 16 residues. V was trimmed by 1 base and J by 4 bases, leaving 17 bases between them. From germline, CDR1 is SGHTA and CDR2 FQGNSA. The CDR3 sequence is CASSLVGGGKPYEQYF. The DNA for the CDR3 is TGTGCCAGCAGCTTAGTCGGAGGCGGGAAACCGTACGAGCAGTACTTC. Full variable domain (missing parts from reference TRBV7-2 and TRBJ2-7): GAGVSQSPSNKVTEKGKDVELRCDPISGHTALYWYRQSLGQGLEFLIYFQGNSAPDKSGLPSDRFSAERTGGSVSTLTIQRTQQEDSAVYLCASSLVGGGKPYEQYFGPGTRLTVT.

CDR3 DNA: TGTGCCAGCAGTGCCATCCAGGGGGTGCAGACCTACGAGCAGTACTTC. This gives the protein CASSAIQGVQTYEQYF. The chain has TRBV6-1 and TRBJ2-7, with 7 nucleotides matching TRBD1. The germline gives CDR1 MNHNS, CDR2 SASEGT. J gave up 2 bases and V 4 bases, and 11 bases lay outside the gene matches. The CDR3 sequence is 16 residues long.

DNA of the CDR3: TGTGCCAGCAGCTTAGATCTAGGTGATGAGCAGTTCTTC. This translates into CASSLDLGDEQFF. The chain links TRBV11-2 to TRBJ2-1, with D unclear. V was pared by 0 bases and J by 8 bases, with 8 bases between. The CDR3 covers 13 residues. Germline lookup yields CDR1 SGHAT and CDR2 FQNNGV.

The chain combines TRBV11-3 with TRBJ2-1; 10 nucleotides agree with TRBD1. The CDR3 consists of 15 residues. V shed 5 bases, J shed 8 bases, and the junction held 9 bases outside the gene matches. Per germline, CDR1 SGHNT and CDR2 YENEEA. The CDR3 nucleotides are TGTGCCAGCAGCAAACGAGATGGGACAGGGGATGAGCAGTTCTTC. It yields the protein CASSKRDGTGDEQFF.

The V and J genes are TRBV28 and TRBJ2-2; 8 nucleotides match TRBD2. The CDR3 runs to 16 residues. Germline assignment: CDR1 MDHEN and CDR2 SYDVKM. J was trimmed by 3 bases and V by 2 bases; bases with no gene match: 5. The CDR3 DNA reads TGTGCCAGCAGTTTACGGGGGGGGGAATACACCGGGGAGCTGTTTTTT. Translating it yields CASSLRGGEYTGELFF.

The CDR3 bases are TGTGCCTGGAGTGTAAGGGGTGAAGCTTTCTTT. It encodes CAWSVRGEAFF. This rearrangement joins TRBV30 to TRBJ1-1; possibly TRBD1 for D (5 bases). V shed 0 bases and J shed 7 bases, with 6 bases lying between them. The germline CDR1 and CDR2 sequences are GTSNPN and SVGIG (reference sequence). This CDR3 comprises 11 residues.

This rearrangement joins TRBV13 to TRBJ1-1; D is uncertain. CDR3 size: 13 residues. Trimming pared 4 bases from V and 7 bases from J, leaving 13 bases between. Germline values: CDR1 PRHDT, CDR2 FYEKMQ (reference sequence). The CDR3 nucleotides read TGTGCCAGCAGCTCCGGGTCTGCTCGTGAAGCTTTCTTT. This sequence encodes CASSSGSAREAFF.

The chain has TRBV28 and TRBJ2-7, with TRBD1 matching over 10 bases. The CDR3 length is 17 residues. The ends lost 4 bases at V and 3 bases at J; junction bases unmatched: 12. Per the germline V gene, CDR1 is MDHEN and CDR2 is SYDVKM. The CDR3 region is CASSSARQGALVYEQYF. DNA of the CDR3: TGTGCCAGCAGTTCCGCAAGACAGGGGGCGTTAGTCTACGAGCAGTACTTC.

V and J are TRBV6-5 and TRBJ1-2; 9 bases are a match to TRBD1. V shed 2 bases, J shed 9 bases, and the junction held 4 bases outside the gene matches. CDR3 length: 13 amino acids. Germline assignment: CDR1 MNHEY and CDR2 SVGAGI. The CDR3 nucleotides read TGTGCCAGCAGTTACGGACAGGGGAGTAGCTACACCTTC. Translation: CASSYGQGSSYTF.